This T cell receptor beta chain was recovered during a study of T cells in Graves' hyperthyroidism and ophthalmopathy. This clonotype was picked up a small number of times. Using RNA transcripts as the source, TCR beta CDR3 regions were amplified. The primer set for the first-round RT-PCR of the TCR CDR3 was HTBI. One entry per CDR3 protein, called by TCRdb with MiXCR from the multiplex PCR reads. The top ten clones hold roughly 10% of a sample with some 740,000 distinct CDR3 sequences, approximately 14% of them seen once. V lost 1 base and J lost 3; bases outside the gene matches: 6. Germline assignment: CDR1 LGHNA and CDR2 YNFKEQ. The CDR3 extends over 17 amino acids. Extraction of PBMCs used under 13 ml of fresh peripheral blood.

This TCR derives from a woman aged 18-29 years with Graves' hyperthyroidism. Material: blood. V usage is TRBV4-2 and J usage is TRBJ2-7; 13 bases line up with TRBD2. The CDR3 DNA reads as TGTGCCAGCAGCCAAGCGCAACGGACTAGCGGGAGCTACGAGCAGTACTTC. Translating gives CASSQAQRTSGSYEQYF.